This T cell receptor beta chain is from a study of shared clonotypes between healthy human individuals. Worth noting for this clone: No antigen is known for it.

Overall study findings and caveats: The sharing of 4% to 5.5% of naive CD4 clonotypes was seen across a few donors. Clonotypes shared by all four sorted-subset donors had higher generation probabilities than non-shared clonotypes. Read depth was anticipated to influence clonotype sharing among donors.

The V gene's germline CDR1 is SEHNR and CDR2 FQNEAQ (reference sequence). The CDR3 covers 15 residues. V trimming: 5 bases; J trimming: 9 bases; junction bases outside the gene matches: 4. Replicate PCRs run on sorted subsets employed roughly 190 ng DNA, roughly 30,000 T cell genomes. Sequenced by immunoSEQ multiplex PCR; TCRdb stores in-frame clones only, minus some. Here the sample spans approximately 2,300,000 clones, just under 95% being singletons. The clonotype comes from a man between 18 and 35 years old in good health. Some clones in this sample may be carry-over from other donors' samples. Sequencing was done on a sample of naive CD4+ T cells from PBMCs. Subset denoted: CD45RA+ positively selected. This chain joins TRBV7-9 and TRBJ2-1; 16 bases map to TRBD2. The CDR3 spells CASSPGLAGGGEQFF. In DNA form, the CDR3 reads TGTGCCAGCAGCCCGGGACTAGCGGGAGGGGGTGAGCAGTTCTTC.